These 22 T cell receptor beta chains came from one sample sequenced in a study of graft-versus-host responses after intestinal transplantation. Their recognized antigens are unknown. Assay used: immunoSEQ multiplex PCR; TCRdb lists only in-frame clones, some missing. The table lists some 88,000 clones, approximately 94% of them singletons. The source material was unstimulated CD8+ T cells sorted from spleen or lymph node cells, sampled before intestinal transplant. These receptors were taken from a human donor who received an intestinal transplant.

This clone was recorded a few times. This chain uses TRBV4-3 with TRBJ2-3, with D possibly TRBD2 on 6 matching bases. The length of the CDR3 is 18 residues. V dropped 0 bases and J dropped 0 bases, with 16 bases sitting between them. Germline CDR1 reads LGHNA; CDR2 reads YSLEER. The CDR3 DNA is TGCGCCAGCAGCCAAGACGGGGTCGGCGGGACTAGCACAGATACGCAGTATTTT. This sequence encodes CASSQDGVGGTSTDTQYF.

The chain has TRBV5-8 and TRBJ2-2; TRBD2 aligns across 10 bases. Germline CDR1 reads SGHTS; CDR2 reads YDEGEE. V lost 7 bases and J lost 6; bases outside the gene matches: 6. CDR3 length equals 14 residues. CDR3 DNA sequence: TGTGCCAGCTTTGAGCGGGGGGGCGCCGGGGAGCTGTTTTTT. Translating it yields CASFERGGAGELFF.

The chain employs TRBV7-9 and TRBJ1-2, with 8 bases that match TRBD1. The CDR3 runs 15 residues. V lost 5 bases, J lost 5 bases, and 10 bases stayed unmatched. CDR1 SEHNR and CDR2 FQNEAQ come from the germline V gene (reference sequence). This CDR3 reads CASSQSGQGVYGYTF. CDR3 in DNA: TGTGCCAGCAGCCAATCTGGACAGGGTGTATATGGCTACACCTTC.

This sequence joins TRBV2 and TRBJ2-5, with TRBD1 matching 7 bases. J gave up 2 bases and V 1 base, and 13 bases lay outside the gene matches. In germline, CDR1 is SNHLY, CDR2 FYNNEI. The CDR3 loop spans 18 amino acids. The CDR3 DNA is TGTGCCAGCAGTGAAGGGTCGCGGGCAGGGGGTTGGCAAGAGACCCAGTACTTC. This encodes CASSEGSRAGGWQETQYF.

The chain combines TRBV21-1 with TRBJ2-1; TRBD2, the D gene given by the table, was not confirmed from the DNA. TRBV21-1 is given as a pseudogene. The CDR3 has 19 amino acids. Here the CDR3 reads CASSKEAESGGESYNEQFF. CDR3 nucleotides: TGTGCCAGCAGCAAAGAGGCCGAAAGCGGGGGAGAATCCTACAATGAGCAGTTCTTC.

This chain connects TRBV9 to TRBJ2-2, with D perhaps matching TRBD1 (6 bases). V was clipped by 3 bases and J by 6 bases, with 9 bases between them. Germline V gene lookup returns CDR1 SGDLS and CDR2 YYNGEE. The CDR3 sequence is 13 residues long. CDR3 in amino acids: CASSARGAGELFF. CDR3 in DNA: TGTGCCAGCAGCGCCAGGGGAGCCGGGGAGCTGTTTTTT.

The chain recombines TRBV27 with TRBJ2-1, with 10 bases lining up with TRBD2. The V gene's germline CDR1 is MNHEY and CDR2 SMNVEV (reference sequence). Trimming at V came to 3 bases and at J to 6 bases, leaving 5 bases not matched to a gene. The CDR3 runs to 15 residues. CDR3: CASSFAASGGNEQFF. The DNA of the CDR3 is TGTGCCAGCAGTTTTGCCGCTAGCGGGGGCAATGAGCAGTTCTTC.

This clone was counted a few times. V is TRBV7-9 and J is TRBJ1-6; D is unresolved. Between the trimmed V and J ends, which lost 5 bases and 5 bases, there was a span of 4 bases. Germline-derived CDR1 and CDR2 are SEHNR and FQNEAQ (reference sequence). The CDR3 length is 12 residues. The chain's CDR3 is CASSPDNSPLHF. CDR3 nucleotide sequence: TGTGCCAGCAGCCCAGATAATTCACCCCTCCACTTT.

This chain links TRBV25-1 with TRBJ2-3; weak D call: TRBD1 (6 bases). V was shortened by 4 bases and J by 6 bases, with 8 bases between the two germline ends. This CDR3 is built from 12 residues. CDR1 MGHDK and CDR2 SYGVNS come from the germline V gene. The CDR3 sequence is CASSAQGDTQYF. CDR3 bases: TGTGCCAGCAGTGCCCAGGGGGATACGCAGTATTTT.

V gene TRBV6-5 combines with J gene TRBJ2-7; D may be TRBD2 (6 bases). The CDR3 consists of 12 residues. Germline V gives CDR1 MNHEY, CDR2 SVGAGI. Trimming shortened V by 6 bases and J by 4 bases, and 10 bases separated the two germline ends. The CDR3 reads CASRKGGYEQYF. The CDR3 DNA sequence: TGTGCCAGCAGGAAGGGAGGTTACGAGCAGTACTTC.

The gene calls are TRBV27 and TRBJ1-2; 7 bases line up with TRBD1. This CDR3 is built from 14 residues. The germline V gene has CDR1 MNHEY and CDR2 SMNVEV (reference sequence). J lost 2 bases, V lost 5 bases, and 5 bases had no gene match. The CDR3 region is CASSPPGQNYGYTF. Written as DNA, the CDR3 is TGTGCCAGCAGTCCCCCGGGACAGAACTATGGCTACACCTTC.

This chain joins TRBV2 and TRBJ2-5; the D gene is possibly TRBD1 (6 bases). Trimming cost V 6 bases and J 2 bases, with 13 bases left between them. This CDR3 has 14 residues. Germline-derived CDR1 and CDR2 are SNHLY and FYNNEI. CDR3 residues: CASSDPGDQETQYF. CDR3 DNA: TGTGCCAGCAGCGACCCAGGGGATCAAGAGACCCAGTACTTC.

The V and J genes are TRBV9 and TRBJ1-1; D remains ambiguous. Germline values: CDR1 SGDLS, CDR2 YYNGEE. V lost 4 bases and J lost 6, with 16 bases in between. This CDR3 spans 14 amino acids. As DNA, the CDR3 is TGTGCCAGCAGCTCCCATGGTAGGGAGGCTGAAGCTTTCTTT. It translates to CASSSHGREAEAFF.

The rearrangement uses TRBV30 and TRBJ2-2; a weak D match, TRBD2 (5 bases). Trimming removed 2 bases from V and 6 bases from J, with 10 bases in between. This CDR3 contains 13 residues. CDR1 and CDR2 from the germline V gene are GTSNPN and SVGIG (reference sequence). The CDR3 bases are TGTGCCTGGAGTCTCTCGGGGTCCGGGGAGCTGTTTTTT. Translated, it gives CAWSLSGSGELFF.

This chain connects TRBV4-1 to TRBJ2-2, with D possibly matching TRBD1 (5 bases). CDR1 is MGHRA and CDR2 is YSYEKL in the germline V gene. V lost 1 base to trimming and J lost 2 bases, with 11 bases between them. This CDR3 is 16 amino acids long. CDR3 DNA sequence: TGCGCCAGCAGCCAAGCGGGCAGGGTTAACACCGGGGAGCTGTTTTTT. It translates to CASSQAGRVNTGELFF.

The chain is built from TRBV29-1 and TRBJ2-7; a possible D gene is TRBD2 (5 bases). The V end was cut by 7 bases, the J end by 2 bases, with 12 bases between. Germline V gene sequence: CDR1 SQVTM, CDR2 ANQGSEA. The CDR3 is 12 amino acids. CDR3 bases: TGCAGCGCCGTATTCGGGGCCTACGAGCAGTACTTC. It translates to CSAVFGAYEQYF.

The CDR3 DNA reads as TGTGCCAGCAGCCTGGGACAGGGTAGGACCGGGGAGCTGTTTTTT. This translates into CASSLGQGRTGELFF. The V gene is TRBV7-9, the J gene TRBJ2-2; TRBD1 agrees at 9 bases. Germline V gene data show CDR1 as SEHNR and CDR2 as FQNEAQ (reference sequence). Losses at the gene ends were 5 bases for V and 5 bases for J; bases not matched to a gene: 6. There are 15 residues in the CDR3.

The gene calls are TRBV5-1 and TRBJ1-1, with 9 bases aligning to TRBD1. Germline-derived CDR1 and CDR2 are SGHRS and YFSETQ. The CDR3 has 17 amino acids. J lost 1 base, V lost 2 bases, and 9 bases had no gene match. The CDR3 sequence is CASSLPGQGMPNTEAFF. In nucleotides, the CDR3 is TGCGCCAGCAGCTTACCAGGACAGGGGATGCCGAACACTGAAGCTTTCTTT.

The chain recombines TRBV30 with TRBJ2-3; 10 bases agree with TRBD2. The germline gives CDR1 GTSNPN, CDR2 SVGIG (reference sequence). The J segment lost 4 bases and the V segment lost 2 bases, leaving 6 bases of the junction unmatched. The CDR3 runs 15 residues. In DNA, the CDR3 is TGTGCCTGGAGTCGAAGCGGGGGGGCCGCAGATACGCAGTATTTT. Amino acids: CAWSRSGGAADTQYF. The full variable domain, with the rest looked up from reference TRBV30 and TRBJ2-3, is SQTIHQWPATLVQPVGSPLSLECTVEGTSNPNLYWYRQAAGRGLQLLFYSVGIGQISSEVPQNLSASRPQDRQFILSSKKLLLSDSGFYLCAWSRSGGAADTQYFGPGTRLTVL.

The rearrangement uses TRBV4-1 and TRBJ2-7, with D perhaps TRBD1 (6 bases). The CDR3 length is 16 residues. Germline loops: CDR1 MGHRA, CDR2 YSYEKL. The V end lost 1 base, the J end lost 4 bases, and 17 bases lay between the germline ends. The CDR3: CASSQGSAAGAYEQYF. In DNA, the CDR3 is TGCGCCAGCAGCCAAGGTTCAGCGGCAGGGGCTTACGAGCAGTACTTC.

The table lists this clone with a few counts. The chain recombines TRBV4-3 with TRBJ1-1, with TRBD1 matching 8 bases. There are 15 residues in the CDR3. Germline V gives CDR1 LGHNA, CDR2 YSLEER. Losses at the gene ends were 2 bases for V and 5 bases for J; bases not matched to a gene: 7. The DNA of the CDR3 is TGCGCCAGCAGCCAACTGGGACAGGAGCAGACTGAAGCTTTCTTT. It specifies CASSQLGQEQTEAFF.

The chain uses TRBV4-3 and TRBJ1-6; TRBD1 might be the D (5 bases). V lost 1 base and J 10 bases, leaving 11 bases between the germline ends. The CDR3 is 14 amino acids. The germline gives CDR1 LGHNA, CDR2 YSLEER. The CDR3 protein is CASSQVRGRSPLHF. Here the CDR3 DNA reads TGCGCCAGCAGCCAAGTTAGGGGTAGATCACCCCTCCACTTT.